Each of the 15 T cell receptor beta chains below was sequenced from the same sample in a study of HIV-infected children after antiretroviral therapy interruption. The treatment denotes: PENTA 11 planned treatment interruption arm or continuous ART arm. A 3' RACE protocol on RNA, with unique molecular identifiers, produced the TCR library. From the 3' RACE reads, TCRdb called clonotypes with MiXCR, one entry per CDR3 protein. The data hold approximately 4,000 distinct CDR3 sequences, with about 4.4% observed a single time. The material was CD45RO+ CD8+ T cells from PBMCs, pooled from several time points, obtained from a donor given antiretroviral therapy, either interrupted or continuous. Described subset: memory CD8+ CD45RO+ CD45RA- T cells. These TCRs come from a pool of human donors with HIV.

Points on this clonotype: A much larger clone sits a single nucleotide away, making a read error possible. V and J are TRBV3-1 and TRBJ2-1, with 10 positions matching TRBD2. The CDR3 has 15 amino acids. In germline, CDR1 is LGHDT, CDR2 YNNKEL (reference sequence). Written as DNA, the CDR3 is TGTGCCAGCGGCCAAGCGGGGGGGCTAAGAATTGAGCAGTTCTTC. Translated, it gives CASGQAGGLRIEQFF.

This clonotype was counted at least ten times. This chain uses TRBV27 with TRBJ1-2; 7 positions agree with TRBD1. The CDR3 is made up of 14 amino acids. V lost 6 bases to trimming and J lost 4 bases; unmatched junction nucleotides: 8. Germline assignment: CDR1 MNHEY and CDR2 SMNVEV (reference sequence). The CDR3 region has the DNA TGTGCCAGCAGGCCACAGGGGCCGAGCTATGGCTACACCTTC. Protein: CASRPQGPSYGYTF.

In its sample, this clonotype was seen many times. This chain connects TRBV10-1 to TRBJ1-1; 8 bases fit TRBD1. There are 18 residues in the CDR3. CDR1 is WNHNN and CDR2 is SYGVQD in the germline V gene (reference sequence). V was clipped by 6 bases and J by 0 bases; unmatched bases: 15. CDR3 DNA: TGCGCCAGCAGAGCCGGGCTCCGGGACAGGCGCATGAACACTGAAGCTTTCTTT. Translation gives CASRAGLRDRRMNTEAFF.

The sample holds many counts of this clonotype. This chain connects TRBV7-4 to TRBJ2-1, with a possible D match to TRBD2 (6 bases). V was pared by 1 base and J by 7 bases, with 17 bases between. Germline CDR1 and CDR2: SGHVT and SQSDAQ. This CDR3 region has 16 residues. The CDR3 nucleotides read TGTGCCAGCAGCTTAGAACTCAGACTAGGAATTAATGAGCAGTTCTTC. Translated, it gives CASSLELRLGINEQFF. Variable domain in full (rest from reference TRBV7-4 and TRBJ2-1): GAGVSQSPRYKVAKRGRDVALRCDSISGHVTLYWYRQTLGQGSEVLTYSQSDAQRDKSGRPSGRFSAERPERSVSTLKIQRTEQGDSAVYLCASSLELRLGINEQFFGPGTRLTVL.

The chain links TRBV3-1 to TRBJ1-4, with 8 bases aligning to TRBD1. CDR1 is LGHDT, CDR2 YNNKEL, per germline (reference sequence). With V trimmed by 4 bases and J by 5 bases, 9 bases remained unmatched. This CDR3 has 16 residues. CDR3 sequence (DNA): TGTGCCAGCAGCCCGGGACAGGCCATCCAGAATGAAAAACTGTTTTTT. Translation: CASSPGQAIQNEKLFF.

This clonotype is labeled as medium-sized. This rearrangement joins TRBV14 to TRBJ2-1; D remains ambiguous. The V end was cut by 4 bases, the J end by 6 bases, with 10 bases between. The CDR3 is 13 amino acids. From germline, CDR1 is SGHDN and CDR2 FVKESK. The CDR3 protein is CASSLGWPNEQFF. The DNA of the CDR3 is TGTGCCAGCAGCCTGGGGTGGCCCAATGAGCAGTTCTTC.

This clonotype was detected only a few times. This chain connects TRBV9 to TRBJ2-1; TRBD2 agrees at 9 bases. CDR1 is SGDLS, CDR2 YYNGEE, per germline. V lost 2 bases to trimming and J lost 4 bases; unmatched junction nucleotides: 7. The CDR3 is 16 residues long. Written as DNA, the CDR3 is TGTGCCAGCAGCGTGGATCTAGCGGGGAAGTACAATGAGCAGTTCTTC. It is translated as CASSVDLAGKYNEQFF.

This clonotype was seen ten or more times. The chain is built from TRBV11-3 and TRBJ2-4; D is unclear. V lost 5 bases, J lost 0 bases, and 14 bases lay in between. CDR1 SGHNT and CDR2 YENEEA come from the germline V gene. The CDR3 covers 16 residues. CDR3 bases: TGTGCCAGCAGCCTCCGGACGGCCGTAGCCAAAAACATTCAGTACTTC. Its translation is CASSLRTAVAKNIQYF.

In its sample, this clonotype was seen many times. The chain has TRBV19 and TRBJ2-1; tentatively, D is TRBD1 (5 bases). Germline values: CDR1 LNHDA, CDR2 SQIVND (reference sequence). V gave up 5 bases and J gave up 4 bases, with 24 bases separating them. The CDR3 is made up of 18 amino acids. The CDR3 sequence is CASSPETDPGPVYNEQFF. The CDR3 DNA reads TGTGCCAGTAGTCCTGAGACAGATCCCGGGCCGGTATACAATGAGCAGTTCTTC.

Only a few counts were recorded for this clonotype. This chain connects TRBV11-1 to TRBJ2-1; unclear D gene. In germline, CDR1 is SGHAT, CDR2 FQDESV (reference sequence). This CDR3 comprises 13 residues. V lost 1 base and J lost 8, with 9 bases in between. DNA of the CDR3: TGTGCCAGCAGCTTAGTCGGGTTCGATGAGCAGTTCTTC. Translation: CASSLVGFDEQFF.

In its sample, this clonotype was seen many times. This sequence joins TRBV5-8 and TRBJ1-5; no definite D call. The V gene lost 2 bases and the J gene lost 0 bases, with 9 bases spanning the gap. There are 15 residues in the CDR3. The V gene's germline CDR1 is SGHTS and CDR2 YDEGEE. In nucleotides, the CDR3 is TGTGCCAGCAGCTTCGACGGCTTTAGCAATCAGCCCCAGCATTTT. Protein sequence: CASSFDGFSNQPQHF.

The chain recombines TRBV6-6 with TRBJ2-1, with 8 nucleotides matching TRBD1. The CDR3 loop spans 15 amino acids. The trim removed 6 bases at V and 2 bases at J, leaving 6 bases unmatched. Germline V gene lookup returns CDR1 MNHNY and CDR2 SVGAGI (reference sequence). This CDR3 reads CASSKQQGAYNEQFF. CDR3 DNA: TGTGCCAGCAGCAAGCAACAGGGGGCCTACAATGAGCAGTTCTTC.

This clonotype appeared many times. The chain carries TRBV3-2 and TRBJ1-1. TRBV3-2 constitutes a pseudogene. The CDR3 covers 14 residues. CDR3 coding DNA: TGTGCCAGCAGCCCCGAGGGAGGTTGGGAGGAAGCTTTCTTT. Translating it yields CASSPEGGWEEAFF.

This clonotype was counted many times. The chain recombines TRBV5-6 with TRBJ2-1; D might be TRBD1 (6 bases). V was shortened by 0 bases and J by 5 bases, with 12 bases between the two germline ends. CDR3 length equals 15 residues. Germline V lookup: CDR1 SGHDT, CDR2 YYEEEE. The CDR3 DNA reads as TGTGCCAGCAGCTTGGTCCCAGGGGCTAACAATGAGCAGTTCTTC. Protein sequence: CASSLVPGANNEQFF.

The rearrangement uses TRBV6-4 and TRBJ2-2; D unclear. V dropped 3 bases and J dropped 3 bases, with 5 bases sitting between them. Germline V gene lookup returns CDR1 MRHNA and CDR2 SNTAGT. CDR3 length: 13 amino acids. This CDR3 is CASSEQDTGELFF. CDR3 DNA: TGTGCCAGCAGTGAGCAGGACACCGGGGAGCTGTTTTTT.